There are a few counts of the clone carrying this TCR beta chain. The target antigen is unknown. Germline values: CDR1 DFQATT, CDR2 SNEGSKA (reference sequence). V was clipped by 6 bases and J by 4 bases; unmatched bases: 9. The CDR3 has 15 amino acids. This sample is part of a study of blood T cells in healthy people across ages. Study findings and constraints: Expanded clonotype changes were possibly confounded by unknown donor CMV status.

The use of a sample-barcoded 5' primer and a J-beta primer mix characterized a second PCR of roughly 6 to 11 cycles. Each cDNA molecule was tagged by a template-switch adaptor with 12 random nucleotides. TCRdb reanalysed the 5' RACE reads using MiXCR and keeps one entry per CDR3 protein. Of hundreds of thousands of distinct CDR3 sequences detected, 25% to 30% appear once; the ten largest clones hold 15% to 20%. Sequencing input: blood. This clonotype was obtained from a woman of 80 years or more in good health. The rearrangement joins TRBV20-1 to TRBJ2-2; 9 bases map to TRBD1. The CDR3 region has the DNA TGCAGTGCCGCGTCGGGACAGGGTAGCACCGGGGAGCTGTTTTTT. Translation: CSAASGQGSTGELFF.